These T cell receptor beta chains were read from a single sample in a study of CD8 T cells in ankylosing spondylitis. TCRdb independently ran MiXCR on the 5' RACE reads; one entry per CDR3 protein. This sample carries 200,000 or so distinct CDR3 sequences, roughly 13% of them seen once, and the ten largest clones take approximately 10%. The sample consisted of blood, either unsorted or a sorted T cell fraction (not recorded which). The source of these receptors is a female donor with ankylosing spondylitis or in good health (not recorded which). CDR3s include the opening cysteine and the closing phenylalanine or tryptophan. The D gene is left open where the match is weak. Only some rows state a clone size, as once, few, many or a class for expanded clones.

J | D | V | size | DNA | CDR3
TRBJ2-2 | . | TRBV24-1 | many | TGTGCCACCAGTGATACGGGGGAGTATAACGGGGAGCTGTTTTTT | CATSDTGEYNGELFF
TRBJ2-2 | . | TRBV27 | many | TGTGCCAGCAGTTTAAGTAGGGTAGCCGGGGAGCTGTTTTTT | CASSLSRVAGELFF
TRBJ2-2 | TRBD2 | TRBV4-2 | few | TGTGCCAGCAGCCATGTAGCGGGAGTACTCACCGGGGAGCTGTTTTTT | CASSHVAGVLTGELFF
TRBJ2-1 | . | TRBV12-3/TRBV12-4 | many | TGTGCCAGCAGCCCGCTGGCAGTAGGCAATGAGCAGTTCTTC | CASSPLAVGNEQFF
TRBJ2-3 | . | TRBV6-1 | many | TGTGCCACCCGGCACCCTAGCACAGATACGCAGTATTTT | CATRHPSTDTQYF
TRBJ1-1 | . | TRBV2 | . | TGTGCCAGCAGTGGCGAAAGCAACACTGAAGCTTTCTTT | CASSGESNTEAFF
TRBJ1-1 | . | TRBV28 | many | TGTGCCAGCAGTCACTTCCCTGAAGCTTTCTTT | CASSHFPEAFF
TRBJ1-6 | . | TRBV6-1 | few | TGTGCCAGCTCGGGGCCGGGACGGAATAATTCACCCCTCCACTTT | CASSGPGRNNSPLHF
TRBJ2-2 | TRBD1 | TRBV11-1 | many | TGTGCCAGCAGCTTAATCGGACAGGGCACCGGGGAGCTGTTTTTT | CASSLIGQGTGELFF
TRBJ2-7 | TRBD2 | TRBV28 | . | TGTGCCAGCAGTTCGAACGGGAGGGCCGTAGGCTACGAGCAGTACTTC | CASSSNGRAVGYEQYF
TRBJ2-2 | TRBD2 | TRBV7-2 | few | TGTGCCAGCAGCTTAGTCAGCGGGAAGGGAGGCGGGGAGCTGTTTTTT | CASSLVSGKGGGELFF
TRBJ2-3 | TRBD1 | TRBV7-2 | many | TGTGCCAGCAGCTTAGCAGGGGGCGCAGATACGCAGTATTTT | CASSLAGGADTQYF
TRBJ2-7 | TRBD2 | TRBV6-2/TRBV6-3 | many | TGTGCCACCCAAGATCTAGCGGGAGGGCCGGTTACTCGTAACACCTACGAGCAGTACTTC | CATQDLAGGPVTRNTYEQYF
TRBJ2-4 | . | TRBV5-1 | many | TGCGCCAGCAGTCAGGGAAATGAAAACATTCAGTACTTC | CASSQGNENIQYF
TRBJ2-1 | TRBD2 | TRBV7-2 | many | TGTGCCAGCAGCATAAATAGCGGGAGGGGTGAGCAGTTCTTC | CASSINSGRGEQFF
TRBJ2-7 | . | TRBV6-2/TRBV6-3 | . | TGTGCCAGCAGTTACTCGGGGAGGCTCTTAGAGCAGTACTTC | CASSYSGRLLEQYF
TRBJ2-7 | TRBD1 | TRBV7-9 | few | TGTGCCAGCAGCTTCGGGGACAGGGGCGAATACTTC | CASSFGDRGEYF
TRBJ2-7 | . | TRBV6-4 | many | TGTGCCAGCAGTGTCCAAACCTACGAGCAGTACTTC | CASSVQTYEQYF
TRBJ2-2 | TRBD1 | TRBV20-1 | many | TGCAGTGCTAAGGGACAGGCGATCGGGGAGCTGTTTTTT | CSAKGQAIGELFF
TRBJ2-1 | . | TRBV4-3 | few | TGCGCCAGCAGCCAAGATTTGGCGGGATGGCAGTTCTTC | CASSQDLAGWQFF
TRBJ1-2 | TRBD1 | TRBV7-9 | many | TGTGCCAGCAGCCAGTCGGGACAGACGTTAAACTATGGCTACACCTTC | CASSQSGQTLNYGYTF
TRBJ2-3 | . | TRBV12-3/TRBV12-4 | many | TGTGCCAGCAGATCACACGGACTCACAGATACGCAGTATTTT | CASRSHGLTDTQYF
TRBJ2-7 | . | TRBV7-2 | many | TGTGCCAGCAACCCCGACAGAGCCAAATTGTACGAGCAGTACTTC | CASNPDRAKLYEQYF
TRBJ1-1 | . | TRBV5-1 | many | TGCGCCAGCAGCTTGGCCGTGGGGAAGAACACTGAAGCTTTCTTT | CASSLAVGKNTEAFF
TRBJ2-2 | . | TRBV12-3/TRBV12-4 | . | TGTGCCAGCAGGCGACAGTACACCGGGGAGCTGTTTTTT | CASRRQYTGELFF
TRBJ2-7 | . | TRBV20-1 | few | TGCAGTGCTAGAGATGGGCACGGGACATCGAGGGCCTACGAGCAGTACTTC | CSARDGHGTSRAYEQYF
TRBJ2-1 | TRBD2 | TRBV11-2 | many | TGTGCCAGCAGCTTAGAGTCTAGCGGGAGTTCCTACAATGAGCAGTTCTTC | CASSLESSGSSYNEQFF
TRBJ1-4 | . | TRBV7-9 | many | TGTGCCAGCAGCTCGGGACCGTCAACTAATGAAAAACTGTTTTTT | CASSSGPSTNEKLFF
TRBJ2-7 | . | TRBV5-1 | . | TGCGCCAGCAGCACGCCTGGTCCGGGATCCGAGCAGTACTTC | CASSTPGPGSEQYF
TRBJ1-5 | . | TRBV19 | . | TGTGCCAGTAGTACCGACGGGGGCCGCAATCAGCCCCAGCATTTT | CASSTDGGRNQPQHF
TRBJ2-5 | TRBD2 | TRBV20-1 | few | TGCAGTGCTCCCCGGGCGGGAGGGTTGCAAGAGACCCAGTACTTC | CSAPRAGGLQETQYF
TRBJ2-5 | TRBD1 | TRBV5-1 | few | TGCGCCAGCGGCGACAGGGTCGGCGAGACCCAGTACTTC | CASGDRVGETQYF
TRBJ2-2 | TRBD2 | TRBV7-9 | many | TGTGCCAGCAGCTTAGGTCCTAGCGGGAACACCGGGGAGCTGTTTTTT | CASSLGPSGNTGELFF
TRBJ1-2 | . | TRBV6-5 | many | TGTGCCAGCATGTTGCGTGCGGGGGGCTATGGCTACACCTTC | CASMLRAGGYGYTF
TRBJ1-6 | . | TRBV30 | . | TGTGCCTGGATTTATAAGGGGGAAGAATATAATTCACCCCTCCACTTT | CAWIYKGEEYNSPLHF
TRBJ2-1 | . | TRBV29-1 | . | TGCAGCGTCGCGGTCGGGCAGGGAGATTACAATGAGCAGTTCTTC | CSVAVGQGDYNEQFF
TRBJ1-6 | TRBD1 | TRBV6-1 | . | TGTGCCAGCAGTCTCCGACAGGGTCCGAATTCACCCCTCCACTTT | CASSLRQGPNSPLHF
TRBJ2-3 | TRBD2 | TRBV7-3 | . | TGTGCCAGCAGCTCCCATGCGGGAGGGAGGGCAGATACGCAGTATTTT | CASSSHAGGRADTQYF
TRBJ1-1 | TRBD1 | TRBV13 | . | TGTGCCAGCAGCCACCCGGGACAGGGTAACGCTGAAGCTTTCTTT | CASSHPGQGNAEAFF
TRBJ1-3 | . | TRBV5-1 | many | TGCGCCAGCAGCTTGGCCGGAACAGGGTACGGAAACACCATATATTTT | CASSLAGTGYGNTIYF
TRBJ2-1 | TRBD2 | TRBV12-3/TRBV12-4 | few | TGTGCCAGCAGTTTAGTGAGCGGGAGGTCCTACAATGAGCAGTTCTTC | CASSLVSGRSYNEQFF
TRBJ2-7 | . | TRBV3-1 | many | TGTGCCAGCAGCCAAGGGTACGAGCAGTACTTC | CASSQGYEQYF
TRBJ1-6 | TRBD1 | TRBV29-1 | few | TGCAGCGCTCAGGGGGCGACGAATTCACCCCTCCACTTT | CSAQGATNSPLHF
TRBJ2-3 | . | TRBV7-2 | few | TGTGCCAGCAGCAACGACCAGAGGGGGGCAGATACGCAGTATTTT | CASSNDQRGADTQYF
TRBJ2-1 | . | TRBV6-5 | many | TGTGCCAGCAGTCTCGGGGATGAGCAGTTCTTC | CASSLGDEQFF
TRBJ1-2 | TRBD1 | TRBV12-3/TRBV12-4 | many | TGTGCCAGCAGGCCGTCGGACAGGGGGGCGAGTGGCTACACCTTC | CASRPSDRGASGYTF
TRBJ1-5 | . | TRBV27 | many | TGTGCCAGCAGTTCTCGGCAGGGGAGCAATCAGCCCCAGCATTTT | CASSSRQGSNQPQHF